A single sample gave rise to the 32 T cell receptor beta chains below, sequenced in a study of T cell changes during pregnancy in multiple sclerosis. TCRdb's copy holds only in-frame clones and misses some; the assay was immunoSEQ multiplex PCR. The table includes roughly 60,000 clones, roughly 87% detected once. The source material was peripheral blood, sampled in the second trimester of pregnancy. The source is a female donor in good health, enrolled as a control in a pregnancy study.

V usage is TRBV19 and J usage is TRBJ2-7; TRBD2 aligns across 7 bases. V lost 3 bases to trimming and J lost 7 bases; unmatched junction nucleotides: 6. Germline-derived CDR1 and CDR2 are LNHDA and SQIVND (reference sequence). This CDR3 is 13 amino acids long. The CDR3 bases are TGTGCCAGTAGTATTGCGGGAGACGGGGAGCAGTACTTC. It translates to CASSIAGDGEQYF.

This clone was detected many times. The chain joins TRBV6-6 to TRBJ1-2, with 7 bases that match TRBD1. CDR1 MNHNY and CDR2 SVGAGI come from the germline V gene (reference sequence). J was trimmed by 4 bases and V by 2 bases; bases with no gene match: 10. The CDR3 covers 16 residues. CDR3 sequence: CASSYANEGALYGYTF. The CDR3 coding sequence is TGTGCCAGCAGTTACGCCAATGAGGGGGCTCTCTATGGCTACACCTTC.

The chain carries TRBV18 and TRBJ1-1, with D possibly matching TRBD1 (5 bases). The CDR3 runs to 14 residues. The germline V gene encodes CDR1 KGHSH and CDR2 LQKENI. The V end was cut by 6 bases, the J end by 6 bases, with 17 bases between. The CDR3 sequence: CASSPNTGGAEAFF. The DNA for the CDR3 is TGTGCCAGCTCCCCCAACACCGGGGGGGCTGAAGCTTTCTTT.

This chain joins TRBV27 and TRBJ2-3, with 7 bases aligning to TRBD2. The CDR3 runs to 18 residues. With 2 bases clipped from V and 2 bases from J, the junction kept 13 bases outside the gene matches. Germline lookup yields CDR1 MNHEY and CDR2 SMNVEV (reference sequence). The CDR3 DNA reads as TGTGCCAGCAGTTTAGAGGCGGCGGGAGCGGGATACACAGATACGCAGTATTTT. It encodes CASSLEAAGAGYTDTQYF.

A word on this clone: Mismatch with germline at one junction end may stem from a read error. The CDR3 DNA follows: TGTGCCAGCAGCCCCCTCCTAGCCACACATACGCAGTATTTT. It encodes CASSPLLATHTQYF. The chain couples TRBV14 to TRBJ2-3; a weak D match, TRBD2 (5 bases). The CDR3 totals 14 residues. CDR1 SGHDN and CDR2 FVKESK come from the germline V gene.

This chain links TRBV6-5 with TRBJ2-7, with 8 bases aligning to TRBD2. CDR3 size: 13 residues. Germline assignment: CDR1 MNHEY and CDR2 SVGAGI. With V trimmed by 7 bases and J by 3 bases, 5 bases remained unmatched. The CDR3 loop reads CASTAGGIYEQYF. The CDR3 coding sequence is TGTGCCAGCACGGCGGGAGGTATCTACGAGCAGTACTTC.

The table lists this clone with a count of one. The CDR3 here is CASSMSDTQYF. As DNA, the CDR3 is TGTGCCAGTAGTATGAGTGATACGCAGTATTTT. The chain carries TRBV19 and TRBJ2-3, with no clear D. V lost 3 bases and J 6 bases, leaving 4 bases between the germline ends. The CDR3 is 11 residues long. Germline CDR1 is LNHDA and CDR2 is SQIVND (reference sequence).

The chain carries TRBV18 and TRBJ2-3; TRBD1 matches at 7 bases. CDR3 length: 16 amino acids. CDR1 is KGHSH, CDR2 LQKENI, per germline. V trimming: 3 bases; J trimming: 0 bases; junction bases outside the gene matches: 6. The CDR3 region has the DNA TGTGCCAGCTCACCTAAAACAGGGGCTAGCACAGATACGCAGTATTTT. It translates to CASSPKTGASTDTQYF.

This chain links TRBV5-1 with TRBJ2-5, with TRBD1 matching over 8 bases. The CDR3 consists of 16 residues. In germline, CDR1 is SGHRS, CDR2 YFSETQ. V was pared by 0 bases and J by 4 bases, with 8 bases of the junction left unmatched. DNA of the CDR3: TGCGCCAGCAGCTTGGGGGCAGGGGGCCATGGAGAGACCCAGTACTTC. Protein: CASSLGAGGHGETQYF.

This clone turned up a few times. V usage is TRBV5-1 and J usage is TRBJ1-2, with TRBD1 matching over 8 bases. CDR3 length equals 16 residues. CDR1 is SGHRS, CDR2 YFSETQ, per germline. Unmatched junction bases numbered 15, after V lost 3 bases and J lost 8 bases. In nucleotides, the CDR3 is TGCGCCAGCAGCTCGGGACAGGCGGCCCTTAGTTCGGGCTACACCTTC. It is translated as CASSSGQAALSSGYTF.

V is TRBV18 and J is TRBJ2-3, with 10 bases identical to TRBD1. Germline trimming cut 5 bases from V and 3 bases from J; bases unmatched to any gene: 5. The CDR3 has 15 amino acids. Germline V gene lookup returns CDR1 KGHSH and CDR2 LQKENI. In DNA, the CDR3 is TGTGCCAGCTCAATCCGGGACAGGGGTACAGATACGCAGTATTTT. It encodes CASSIRDRGTDTQYF. Together with reference TRBV18 and TRBJ2-3, the CDR3 gives the full variable domain: NAGVMQNPRHLVRRRGQEARLRCSPMKGHSHVYWYRQLPEEGLKFMVYLQKENIIDESGMPKERFSAEFPKEGPSILRIQQVVRGDSAAYFCASSIRDRGTDTQYFGPGTRLTVL.

The chain couples TRBV7-9 to TRBJ1-1, with D unresolved. V lost 0 bases and J 2 bases, leaving 7 bases between the germline ends. Per the germline V gene, CDR1 is SEHNR and CDR2 is FQNEAQ (reference sequence). The CDR3 covers 14 residues. The CDR3 protein is CASSLAPVNTEAFF. The CDR3 region has the DNA TGTGCCAGCAGCTTAGCCCCGGTCAACACTGAAGCTTTCTTT.

The DNA of the CDR3 is TGTGCCAGCTCACCACAAAATATGAACACTGAAGCTTTCTTT. Protein sequence: CASSPQNMNTEAFF. The rearrangement joins TRBV18 to TRBJ1-1; D is unresolved. The CDR3 runs to 14 residues. Trimming stripped 1 base from V and 0 bases from J, with 6 bases between. The germline V gene has CDR1 KGHSH and CDR2 LQKENI.

The CDR3 spells CASSYAFRPGSTDTQYF. The CDR3, as DNA: TGTGCCAGCAGTTACGCCTTCCGTCCGGGGAGCACAGATACGCAGTATTTT. This chain links TRBV27 with TRBJ2-3; possibly TRBD2 for D (5 bases). Germline assignment: CDR1 MNHEY and CDR2 SMNVEV (reference sequence). The CDR3 runs 17 residues. With 4 bases removed from V and 0 bases from J, the gap between germline ends came to 17 bases.

The rearrangement links TRBV6-4 to TRBJ1-5, with D possibly matching TRBD1 (5 bases). The V end lost 8 bases, the J end lost 0 bases, and 14 bases lay between the germline ends. The CDR3 is made up of 15 amino acids. Looked up from germline, CDR1 is MRHNA and CDR2 is SNTAGT. The CDR3 DNA reads as TGTGCCAGCGGGGGGGGACTGTATAGCAATCAGCCCCAGCATTTT. Its translation is CASGGGLYSNQPQHF.

The rearrangement links TRBV14 to TRBJ2-1; 9 bases align to TRBD1. V shed 0 bases, J shed 7 bases, and the junction held 13 bases outside the gene matches. The germline gives CDR1 SGHDN, CDR2 FVKESK. The CDR3 has 18 residues. Here the CDR3 reads CASSQDGGTGIRWNEQFF. The CDR3 nucleotides are TGTGCCAGCAGCCAAGATGGGGGGACAGGGATTAGGTGGAATGAGCAGTTCTTC.

This sequence joins TRBV27 and TRBJ2-5, with TRBD1 identical over 9 bases. This CDR3 spans 14 amino acids. J was trimmed by 5 bases and V by 9 bases; bases with no gene match: 10. Germline loops: CDR1 MNHEY, CDR2 SMNVEV (reference sequence). In DNA, the CDR3 is TGTGCCAGTAGACCGCGGGACAGGGTTGAGACCCAGTACTTC. Its translation: CASRPRDRVETQYF.

The chain uses TRBV7-8 and TRBJ2-2; D remains unclear. This CDR3 has 15 residues. Trimming stripped 2 bases from V and 8 bases from J, with 15 bases between. Germline CDR1 and CDR2: SGHVS and FQNEAQ. CDR3 protein: CASSLSRNLGGELFF. The CDR3 DNA sequence: TGTGCCAGCAGCTTATCGAGGAACCTGGGTGGGGAGCTGTTTTTT.

This clone was counted a single time. The rearrangement uses TRBV18 and TRBJ1-5; no clear D gene. The CDR3 totals 14 residues. Trimming took 5 bases from V and 5 from J, leaving 13 bases between them. Germline CDR1 and CDR2: KGHSH and LQKENI. The CDR3 DNA sequence: TGTGCCAGCTCATCCGAGGGTGGGTATCAGCCCCAGCATTTT. Translating gives CASSSEGGYQPQHF.

The V gene is TRBV11-2, the J gene TRBJ1-1, with 9 positions matching TRBD1. The length of the CDR3 is 15 residues. The ends lost 5 bases at V and 5 bases at J; junction bases unmatched: 9. CDR1 SGHAT and CDR2 FQNNGV come from the germline V gene. The CDR3 DNA reads as TGTGCCAGCAGCGCCCGGACAGGGGACTATACTGAAGCTTTCTTT. It translates to CASSARTGDYTEAFF.

V gene TRBV15 combines with J gene TRBJ1-5; the D gene is possibly TRBD1 (5 bases). Germline V gene sequence: CDR1 LNHNV, CDR2 YYDKDF (reference sequence). This CDR3 has 17 residues. The V and J ends lost 0 bases and 2 bases respectively, with 14 bases between them. The CDR3 DNA sequence: TGTGCCACCAGCAGAGATTATGGGGTCAGGGGCAATCAGCCCCAGCATTTT. It translates to CATSRDYGVRGNQPQHF.

The chain is built from TRBV7-9 and TRBJ1-1; D may be TRBD1 (6 bases). Germline V gene sequence: CDR1 SEHNR, CDR2 FQNEAQ (reference sequence). This CDR3 has 13 residues. Between the trimmed V and J ends, which lost 5 bases and 1 base, there was a span of 8 bases. The CDR3: CASSMGQNTEAFF. For the CDR3, the DNA is TGTGCCAGCAGCATGGGACAGAACACTGAAGCTTTCTTT.

In its sample, this clone was seen once. The rearrangement uses TRBV19 and TRBJ2-5; possibly TRBD2 for D (6 bases). This CDR3 region has 14 residues. V was pared by 5 bases and J by 0 bases, with 10 bases between. Germline lookup yields CDR1 LNHDA and CDR2 SQIVND (reference sequence). The CDR3 region is CASSGGAHQETQYF. CDR3 nucleotide sequence: TGTGCCAGTAGTGGAGGGGCGCACCAAGAGACCCAGTACTTC. Supplemented by reference TRBV19 and TRBJ2-5, the full variable domain reads DGGITQSPKYLFRKEGQNVTLSCEQNLNHDAMYWYRQDPGQGLRLIYYSQIVNDFQKGDIAEGYSVSREKKESFPLTVTSAQKNPTAFYLCASSGGAHQETQYFGPGTRLLVL.

This chain uses TRBV29-1 with TRBJ1-2, with a possible D match to TRBD1 (6 bases). CDR1 and CDR2 (germline): SQVTM, ANQGSEA. Deletions cut 4 bases from V and 8 bases from J, with 11 bases between. The CDR3 spans 11 residues. The CDR3 protein is CSVAGGEGYTF. The CDR3 DNA reads as TGCAGCGTTGCGGGGGGCGAGGGCTACACCTTC.

This rearrangement joins TRBV7-2 to TRBJ2-2, with TRBD2 matching over 8 bases. The junction had 14 bases not matched to a gene; V was cut back by 5 bases and J by 0 bases. In germline, CDR1 is SGHTA, CDR2 FQGNSA. CDR3 size: 19 residues. Here the CDR3 DNA reads TGTGCCAGCAGCCCGTTTGAGGGCCTAGCGGGTTCGAACACCGGGGAGCTGTTTTTT. It codes for CASSPFEGLAGSNTGELFF.

The chain has TRBV11-1 and TRBJ1-4; D is unresolved. Germline loops: CDR1 SGHAT, CDR2 FQDESV (reference sequence). This CDR3 is 14 amino acids long. The V end was cut by 0 bases, the J end by 10 bases, with 12 bases between. CDR3 in DNA: TGTGCCAGCAGCTTAGCCGGTTCTAGCAGAAAACTGTTTTTT. Its protein is CASSLAGSSRKLFF.

The sample holds one count of this clone. This CDR3 reads CASSPPRDTGELFF. For the CDR3, the DNA is TGTGCCAGCAGCCCTCCCCGAGACACCGGGGAGCTGTTTTTT. The chain combines TRBV28 with TRBJ2-2; D ambiguous. Trimming took 6 bases from V and 3 from J, leaving 11 bases between them. The CDR3 spans 14 residues. CDR1 MDHEN and CDR2 SYDVKM come from the germline V gene.

V gene TRBV27 combines with J gene TRBJ1-5; TRBD1 agrees at 8 bases. V lost 5 bases, J lost 0 bases, and 18 bases stayed unmatched. The CDR3 has 20 residues. Germline V gene sequence: CDR1 MNHEY, CDR2 SMNVEV (reference sequence). This CDR3 reads CASSQSTGTGRWNSNQPQHF. The CDR3, as DNA: TGTGCCAGCAGTCAATCCACCGGGACAGGTCGCTGGAATAGCAATCAGCCCCAGCATTTT.

The rearrangement joins TRBV6-5 to TRBJ1-6; D remains ambiguous. The germline CDR1 and CDR2 sequences are MNHEY and SVGAGI. Trimming took off 3 bases at V and 0 bases at J, with 9 bases between the two ends. The CDR3 runs 16 residues. This CDR3 is CASSYSGSSYNSPLHF. In nucleotides, the CDR3 is TGTGCCAGCAGTTATTCCGGGAGCTCCTATAATTCACCCCTCCACTTT.

The chain employs TRBV6-5 and TRBJ1-1; TRBD1 matches 7 bases. V lost 4 bases, J lost 7 bases, and 9 bases stayed unmatched. The CDR3 length is 14 residues. Germline V gene sequence: CDR1 MNHEY, CDR2 SVGAGI. CDR3 bases: TGTGCCAGCAGTTTACAGGGGACAGACTATGAAGCTTTCTTT. Its translation: CASSLQGTDYEAFF.

The chain joins TRBV9 to TRBJ1-1; the match to TRBD1 covers 7 bases. There are 15 residues in the CDR3. V was clipped by 4 bases and J by 0 bases; unmatched bases: 6. CDR1 is SGDLS, CDR2 YYNGEE, per germline. The CDR3 DNA is TGTGCCAGCAGCCCTCGGGACAGCATGAACACTGAAGCTTTCTTT. Translation gives CASSPRDSMNTEAFF.

The V call is TRBV5-1, the J call TRBJ2-7, with a weak D call TRBD1 (7 bases). The CDR3 covers 15 residues. V was trimmed by 2 bases and J by 3 bases, leaving 15 bases between them. The germline CDR1 and CDR2 sequences are SGHRS and YFSETQ. DNA for the CDR3: TGCGCCAGCAGCTTAGGGGGCGGGAATTTCTACGAGCAGTACTTC. Protein product: CASSLGGGNFYEQYF.